The entry that follows covers one TCR beta chain sequence. The method was immunoSEQ multiplex PCR; TCRdb's version includes in-frame clones alone and lacks a portion of them. The repertoire holds about 420,000 clones, around 90% seen once, with 0.8% to 0.85% in the top ten. The data derive from a study of blood T cell repertoires in COVID-19. The clonotype comes from a young man with COVID-19, enrolled during active disease. Sequencing input: peripheral blood.

The CDR3 DNA reads TGTGCCAGCAGCCAAGATAAAGGGGGAGTGTCCTACGAGCAGTACTTC. Protein product: CASSQDKGGVSYEQYF. The chain couples TRBV3-1 (or the pseudogene TRBV3-2) to TRBJ2-7; possibly TRBD1 for D (6 bases). Germline lookup yields CDR1 LGHDT and CDR2 YNNKEL (reference sequence). CDR3 length: 16 residues. Trimming left V 0 bases short and J 1 base short, with 13 bases between.